Following are 9 T cell receptor beta chains from one sample sequenced in a study of post-analysis software for immune sequencing data. Libraries were made from TCR beta cDNA, and they carried unique molecular identifiers. TCRdb recomputed calls from the PCR reads with MiXCR, one row per CDR3 protein. The table lists about 160,000 distinct CDR3 sequences, about 36% of them singletons, with around 30% in the top ten. The sequencing used blood, collected after autologous hematopoietic stem cell transplantation. These receptor sequences come from a girl between 10 and 17 years old with multiple sclerosis.

The V gene is TRBV7-6, the J gene TRBJ1-6; the D gene is possibly TRBD1 (5 bases). The V gene's germline CDR1 is SGHVS and CDR2 FNYEAQ. The CDR3 is 13 residues long. The V end was cut by 1 base, the J end by 11 bases, with 9 bases between. CDR3 coding DNA: TGTGCCAGCAGCTTAGGTTTGGGGGCACCCCTCCACTTT. Residues: CASSLGLGAPLHF.

This sequence joins TRBV28 and TRBJ2-3; 7 nucleotides agree with TRBD2. Trimming cost V 4 bases and J 2 bases; bases outside gene matches: 9. The CDR3 length is 16 residues. CDR1 and CDR2 from the germline V gene are MDHEN and SYDVKM. The CDR3 is CASSWEGTRNTDTQYF. The CDR3 DNA is TGTGCCAGCAGTTGGGAGGGAACACGGAACACAGATACGCAGTATTTT.

CDR3 sequence reads: CSARGSVPSYEQYF. CDR3 coding DNA: TGCAGTGCTAGAGGGTCGGTTCCCTCCTACGAGCAGTACTTC. This chain joins TRBV20-1 and TRBJ2-7; D unclear. Trimming left V 1 base short and J 0 bases short, with 10 bases between. This CDR3 spans 14 amino acids. Per germline, CDR1 DFQATT and CDR2 SNEGSKA (reference sequence).

In this sample, this clonotype turned up a few times. The chain has TRBV5-1 and TRBJ2-5; D is possibly TRBD1 (5 bases). The CDR3 loop spans 14 amino acids. Germline V gives CDR1 SGHRS, CDR2 YFSETQ. V shed 0 bases and J shed 4 bases, with 10 bases lying between them. CDR3 nucleotide sequence: TGCGCCAGCAGCTTGGCCCAGCAGGGAGAGACCCAGTACTTC. Protein product: CASSLAQQGETQYF.

This clonotype was detected once. V usage is TRBV6-1 and J usage is TRBJ1-4; the match to TRBD1 covers 9 bases. Germline assignment: CDR1 MNHNS and CDR2 SASEGT. The CDR3 contains 14 residues. After removal of 3 bases from V and 7 bases from J, the junction contained 3 bases not matched to a gene. In DNA form, the CDR3 reads TGTGCCAGCAGTGATGGGACAGGGTTTGAAAAACTGTTTTTT. Encoded protein: CASSDGTGFEKLFF.

J is TRBJ1-5 and V is TRBV12-3 or TRBV12-4; possibly TRBD1 for D (5 bases). V was shortened by 2 bases and J by 3 bases, with 11 bases between the two germline ends. This CDR3 is built from 15 residues. CDR3 coding DNA: TGTGCCAGCAGTTTAAGCCGGGACCTCAATCAGCCCCAGCATTTT. Translated: CASSLSRDLNQPQHF.

The chain is built from TRBV4-1 and TRBJ2-3; D perhaps matches TRBD2 (6 bases). With 1 base removed from V and 6 bases from J, the gap between germline ends came to 11 bases. The length of the CDR3 is 14 residues. Germline CDR1 and CDR2: MGHRA and YSYEKL. The CDR3 loop is CASSQGRGADTQYF. The DNA of the CDR3 is TGCGCCAGCAGCCAAGGGCGGGGAGCGGATACGCAGTATTTT.

This clonotype has more than one count but fewer than ten. The rearrangement uses TRBV6-5 and TRBJ1-2; 7 bases align to TRBD1. CDR1 and CDR2 (germline): MNHEY, SVGAGI. The CDR3 is 15 amino acids. With 4 bases clipped from V and 0 bases from J, the junction kept 5 bases outside the gene matches. CDR3 protein: CASSSGTETNYGYTF. The CDR3 DNA reads TGTGCCAGCAGTTCCGGGACAGAAACTAACTATGGCTACACCTTC.

The CDR3: CSVEEGGRGTGELFF. CDR3 in DNA: TGCAGCGTTGAAGAGGGAGGGAGAGGCACCGGGGAGCTGTTTTTT. The chain recombines TRBV29-1 with TRBJ2-2; 7 bases line up with TRBD2. CDR3 length equals 15 residues. Germline V gene lookup returns CDR1 SQVTM and CDR2 ANQGSEA. J was trimmed by 4 bases and V by 0 bases; bases with no gene match: 5.